This passage covers 6 T cell receptor beta chains from one sample sequenced in a study of blood T cells in healthy people across ages. Using a J-beta primer mix together with a sample-barcoded 5' primer, a second PCR was run for roughly 6 to 12 cycles. From the 5' RACE reads, TCRdb called clonotypes with MiXCR, one entry per CDR3 protein. Among over a million distinct CDR3 sequences, 35% to 45% were seen once, and the ten largest hold just over 4%. Sample: blood. The origin of the receptors is a young woman in good health.

In this sample, this clonotype turned up a few times. V usage is TRBV29-1 and J usage is TRBJ2-5; weak D call: TRBD2 (6 bases). CDR1 and CDR2 from the germline V gene are SQVTM and ANQGSEA. V lost 4 bases to trimming and J lost 11 bases, with 14 bases between them. The length of the CDR3 is 11 residues. CDR3: CSVVADNEQYF. Written as DNA, the CDR3 is TGCAGCGTTGTAGCGGACAATGAGCAGTACTTC. Using reference TRBV29-1 and TRBJ2-5 for the parts outside the CDR3, the full variable domain is SAVISQKPSRDICQRGTSLTIQCQVDSQVTMMFWYRQQPGQSLTLIATANQGSEATYESGFVIDKFPISRPNLTFSTLTVSNMSPEDSSIYLCSVVADNEQYFGPGTRLLVL.

A remark on this clonotype: This clone may be a read error of a much larger clone one base away. This chain joins TRBV6-5 and TRBJ1-1; D gene unclear. The V gene's germline CDR1 is MNHEY and CDR2 SVGAGI. CDR3 length: 13 amino acids. The CDR3 region has the DNA TGTGCCAGCAGTTACTCGGGGAACGCTGAAGCTTTCTTT. This gives the protein CASSYSGNAEAFF.

The V call is TRBV5-1, the J call TRBJ2-1, with 8 nucleotides matching TRBD1. Germline assignment: CDR1 SGHRS and CDR2 YFSETQ. The ends lost 8 bases at V and 4 bases at J; junction bases unmatched: 11. There are 15 residues in the CDR3. The CDR3 spells CASRPGTGLYNEQFF. The CDR3 nucleotides are TGCGCCAGTAGACCCGGGACAGGCCTATACAATGAGCAGTTCTTC. Complete variable domain (other parts from reference TRBV5-1 and TRBJ2-1): KAGVTQTPRYLIKTRGQQVTLSCSPISGHRSVSWYQQTPGQGLQFLFEYFSETQRNKGNFPGRFSGRQFSNSRSEMNVSTLELGDSALYLCASRPGTGLYNEQFFGPGTRLTVL.

V gene TRBV6-2 or TRBV6-3 combines with J gene TRBJ2-3, with D hard to call. The V gene lost 0 bases and the J gene lost 0 bases, with 10 bases spanning the gap. Germline assignment: CDR1 MNHEY and CDR2 SVGEGT. The CDR3 is 16 amino acids. CDR3 sequence (DNA): TGTGCCAGCAGTTACTCGCGAGCGCCGAGCACAGATACGCAGTATTTT. This translates into CASSYSRAPSTDTQYF.

This clonotype has only a few counts. The chain carries TRBV6-5 and TRBJ1-2; D unresolved. Germline CDR1 and CDR2: MNHEY and SVGAGI. Trimming left V 4 bases short and J 2 bases short, with 14 bases between. The CDR3 is made up of 15 amino acids. Here the CDR3 DNA reads TGTGCCAGCAGTTCCACGGGGTTGGGGAACTATGGCTACACCTTC. Protein sequence: CASSSTGLGNYGYTF.

At least ten counts were recorded for this clonotype. This chain uses TRBV4-1 with TRBJ1-2; no reliable D call. Germline assignment: CDR1 MGHRA and CDR2 YSYEKL. The length of the CDR3 is 16 residues. Trimming removed 3 bases at V and 7 bases at J, with 21 bases between. The CDR3 DNA sequence: TGCGCCAGCAGCCACACCCGGGTCGACGGAAGAATTGGCTACACCTTC. Amino acid sequence: CASSHTRVDGRIGYTF.